Below are 11 T cell receptor beta chains sequenced from a single sample in a study of blood T cell repertoires in COVID-19. Generated by immunoSEQ multiplex PCR, the TCRdb table keeps only in-frame clones and is missing some. The data show 170,000 or so clones, with roughly nine tenths seen just once and under 2% held by the top ten. Sequencing was carried out using peripheral blood. All receptors come from a man aged 18 to 30 who had recovered from COVID-19.

The chain combines TRBV6-5 with TRBJ2-7, with 13 bases aligning to TRBD2. V trimming: 7 bases; J trimming: 4 bases; junction bases outside the gene matches: 7. The CDR3 totals 15 residues. The germline gives CDR1 MNHEY, CDR2 SVGAGI. Here the CDR3 reads CASMLGGLAGYEQYF. The CDR3 DNA is TGTGCCAGCATGTTGGGGGGACTAGCGGGGTACGAGCAGTACTTC.

The chain employs TRBV11-2 and TRBJ1-2; weak D call: TRBD1 (6 bases). The CDR3 consists of 15 residues. V was trimmed by 0 bases and J by 6 bases, leaving 14 bases between them. Germline V gene lookup returns CDR1 SGHAT and CDR2 FQNNGV. The DNA for the CDR3 is TGTGCCAGCAGCTTAGAGGTACTGGGGGCGGATGGCTACACCTTC. It specifies CASSLEVLGADGYTF.

The chain couples TRBV18 to TRBJ1-6; unclear D gene. There are 14 residues in the CDR3. Germline V gene data show CDR1 as KGHSH and CDR2 as LQKENI. Trimming took off 2 bases at V and 9 bases at J, with 11 bases between the two ends. The DNA of the CDR3 is TGTGCCAGCTCACCAGGCGGGGAGGGTTCACCCCTCCACTTT. It encodes CASSPGGEGSPLHF.

The CDR3 DNA follows: TGCGCCAGCAGCCATGTACGGCAGGCCCGACCCTACAATGAGCAGTTCTTC. Protein sequence: CASSHVRQARPYNEQFF. V usage is TRBV4-1 and J usage is TRBJ2-1; no clear D. The CDR3 spans 17 residues. Trimming removed 3 bases from V and 2 bases from J, with 17 bases in between. The germline gives CDR1 MGHRA, CDR2 YSYEKL.

The genes are TRBV6-4 and TRBJ1-4; 10 bases are shared with TRBD1. This CDR3 comprises 13 residues. Germline CDR1 and CDR2: MRHNA and SNTAGT. The V and J ends lost 8 bases and 7 bases, in that order; junction bases with no gene match: 4. The CDR3 bases are TGTGCCAGCCGGGACAGGGGATTTGAAAAACTGTTTTTT. Translated, it gives CASRDRGFEKLFF.

Notes on this clone: Different DNA sequences within this sample yield the same CDR3. The CDR3 reads CSVLGEDYGYTF. The CDR3 nucleotides read TGCAGCGTCTTAGGGGAGGACTATGGCTACACCTTC. The chain is built from TRBV29-1 and TRBJ1-2, with D possibly TRBD1 on 5 matching bases. The CDR3 runs to 12 residues. Between the trimmed V and J ends, which lost 6 bases and 3 bases, there was a span of 11 bases. Looked up from germline, CDR1 is SQVTM and CDR2 is ANQGSEA.

The rearrangement uses TRBV6-2 or TRBV6-3 and TRBJ1-5, with TRBD1 identical over 7 bases. CDR3 length: 14 residues. Germline V CDR1 and CDR2: MNHEY, SVGEGT. J was trimmed by 6 bases and V by 3 bases; bases with no gene match: 5. The CDR3 DNA is TGTGCCAGCAGTTATACAGGGGTTGGTCAGCCCCAGCATTTT. This codes for CASSYTGVGQPQHF.

A word on this clone: Other DNA sequences in the same sample also yield this CDR3. The rearrangement links TRBV28 to TRBJ2-7, with D maybe TRBD1 (6 bases). The germline V gene has CDR1 MDHEN and CDR2 SYDVKM. This CDR3 is 12 amino acids long. V was clipped by 6 bases and J by 2 bases, with 8 bases between them. CDR3 sequence: CASRQGPYEQYF. In DNA form, the CDR3 reads TGTGCCAGCAGACAGGGCCCCTACGAGCAGTACTTC.

This rearrangement joins TRBV6-2 or TRBV6-3 to TRBJ2-1, with TRBD2 identical over 10 bases. V lost 2 bases, J lost 6 bases, and 7 bases stayed unmatched. The CDR3 runs 16 residues. From germline, CDR1 is MNHEY and CDR2 SVGEGT. Written as DNA, the CDR3 is TGTGCCAGCAGTTACCCCTCTAGCGGGGGAGGCAATGAGCAGTTCTTC. It specifies CASSYPSSGGGNEQFF.

The V call is TRBV11-2, the J call TRBJ1-6; no reliable D call. CDR3 length: 14 amino acids. V was trimmed by 5 bases and J by 15 bases, leaving 20 bases between them. Per germline, CDR1 SGHAT and CDR2 FQNNGV. CDR3 in DNA: TGTGCCAGCAGCCCGCTACTCGGGTTCTCGGGCCTCCACTTT. It is translated as CASSPLLGFSGLHF. Looking up the rest from reference TRBV11-2 and TRBJ1-6 gives the full variable domain: EAGVAQSPRYKIIEKRQSVAFWCNPISGHATLYWYQQILGQGPKLLIQFQNNGVVDDSQLPKDRFSAERLKGVDSTLKIQPAKLEDSAVYLCASSPLLGFSGLHFGNGTRLTVT.

The DNA for the CDR3 is TGTGCCAGTAGTATAACTACCCCAGGACAGGGAGGCGGGGAGCTGTTTTTT. Amino acid sequence: CASSITTPGQGGGELFF. The rearrangement uses TRBV19 and TRBJ2-2; the match to TRBD1 covers 8 bases. V was pared by 2 bases and J by 7 bases, with 12 bases of the junction left unmatched. Germline lookup yields CDR1 LNHDA and CDR2 SQIVND (reference sequence). The CDR3 has 17 residues.